This T cell receptor (beta chain) was documented in a study of T cells in Graves' hyperthyroidism and ophthalmopathy. At the level of the study: The blood sample was taken at first diagnosis, before treatment began.

Concerning this clonotype: Antigen unknown.

Subjects with ophthalmopathy showed a Clinical Activity Score no lower than 3, a NOSPECS grade no lower than 4, and a duration shorter than 3 months. CDR1 SGDLS and CDR2 YYNGEE come from the germline V gene. This CDR3 has 12 amino acids. Trimming removed 3 bases from V and 5 bases from J, with 9 bases in between. From RNA transcripts, TCR beta CDR3 regions were amplified. Primed by the HTBI set, a first-round RT-PCR was run on the TCR CDR3. TCRdb independently ran MiXCR on the multiplex PCR reads; one entry per CDR3 protein. In the table there are around 600,000 distinct CDR3 sequences, approximately 14% of which are singletons. Findings of the study overall: Model predictions of ophthalmopathy came a median around 7.1 months before onset. Most expanded thyroid clonotypes above 0.001 recurred in blood.

The source of this sequence is a woman younger than 30 with Graves' ophthalmopathy. Material for sequencing was blood. The genes are TRBV9 and TRBJ2-7; tentatively, D is TRBD2 (7 bases). The CDR3 spells CASSEGGDEQYF. The CDR3 DNA reads as TGTGCCAGCAGCGAGGGGGGGGACGAGCAGTACTTC.